Sequencing of this TCR beta chain was carried out in a study of type 1 and type 2 diabetes patients. In the study overall: CD4+ or CD8+ T cells were positively selected from PBMCs with microbeads. Study conclusions and caveats: Unmatched age and gender across groups might bias interpretation.

Germline V gene sequence: CDR1 LNHDA, CDR2 SQIVND (reference sequence). V trimming: 5 bases; J trimming: 4 bases; junction bases outside the gene matches: 7. This CDR3 has 15 amino acids. Comment on this clonotype: Its antigen is unknown.

PCR was run on genomic DNA. Multiplex PCR with 30 forward and 13 reverse primers amplified the TCR beta CDR3. TCRdb itself ran the multiplex PCR reads through MiXCR, one entry per CDR3 protein. The sample yields some 250,000 distinct CDR3 sequences, approximately 50% seen once. The V and J genes are TRBV19 and TRBJ2-1, with 8 bases aligning to TRBD1. The TCR comes from a man between 18 and 29 years old with type 2 diabetes. The sequencing input was peripheral blood mononuclear cells (PBMCs). CDR3 in amino acids: CASSSGQEVYNEQFF. The CDR3 DNA reads TGTGCCAGTAGTTCGGGACAGGAGGTATACAATGAGCAGTTCTTC.